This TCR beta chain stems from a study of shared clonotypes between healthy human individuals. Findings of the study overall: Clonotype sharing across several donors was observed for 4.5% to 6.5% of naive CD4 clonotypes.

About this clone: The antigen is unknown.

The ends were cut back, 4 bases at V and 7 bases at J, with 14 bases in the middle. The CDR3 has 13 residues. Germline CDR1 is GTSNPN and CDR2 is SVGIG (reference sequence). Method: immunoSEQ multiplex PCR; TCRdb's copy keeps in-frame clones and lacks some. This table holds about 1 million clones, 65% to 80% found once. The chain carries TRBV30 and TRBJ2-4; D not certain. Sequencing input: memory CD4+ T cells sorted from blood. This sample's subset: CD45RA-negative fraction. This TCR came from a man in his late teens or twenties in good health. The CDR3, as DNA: TGTGCCTGGAAAGCCGCGGTGGGGAACATTCAGTACTTC. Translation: CAWKAAVGNIQYF. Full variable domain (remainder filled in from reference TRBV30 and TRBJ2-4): SQTIHQWPATLVQPVGSPLSLECTVEGTSNPNLYWYRQAAGRGLQLLFYSVGIGQISSEVPQNLSASRPQDRQFILSSKKLLLSDSGFYLCAWKAAVGNIQYFGAGTRLSVL.